This T cell receptor beta chain was found in a study of shared clonotypes between healthy human individuals. Deep was the level at which the assay was run. This table comes from immunoSEQ multiplex PCR, and its TCRdb copy is limited to in-frame clones, with some not included. The profile shows a few hundred thousand clones, 90% to 97% of them singletons. This CDR3 has 14 residues. V lost 7 bases and J lost 3; bases outside the gene matches: 9. The germline V gene has CDR1 MNHNY and CDR2 SVGAGI (reference sequence). The chain uses TRBV6-6 and TRBJ2-7, with 7 bases that match TRBD1. The receptor was isolated from a man aged 25-45 years in good health. Sequenced sample: memory CD8+ T cells sorted from blood. Sample subset: CD45RO+ cells pooled with CCR7-negative TemRA cells. CDR3 DNA: TGTGCCAGCACCGAGGGGGCAGGGGGCTACGAGCAGTACTTC. Translation: CASTEGAGGYEQYF.